This TCR beta chain was sequenced in a study of blood T cell repertoires in COVID-19. The CDR3 has 12 amino acids. Germline V lookup: CDR1 SNHLY, CDR2 FYNNEI. Trimming removed 5 bases from V and 6 bases from J, with 10 bases in between. Authors' processing steps: Amplification of reference gene primers provided the estimated nucleated cell counts. Profiling relied on immunoSEQ multiplex PCR, and the TCRdb table lists in-frame clones only, not all of them. The D gene and trimming were derived from the DNA, and the V and J assignments and clone size from that table. The sample consists of 190,000 or so clones, more than 70% of them appearing once.

The receptor's source is a man aged 40-49 years with active or convalescent COVID-19. The rearrangement joins TRBV2 to TRBJ1-1; tentatively, D is TRBD1 (5 bases). The sequenced sample consisted of peripheral blood. The CDR3 reads CASSQWGAEAFF. CDR3 nucleotide sequence: TGTGCCAGCAGTCAATGGGGGGCTGAAGCTTTCTTT.